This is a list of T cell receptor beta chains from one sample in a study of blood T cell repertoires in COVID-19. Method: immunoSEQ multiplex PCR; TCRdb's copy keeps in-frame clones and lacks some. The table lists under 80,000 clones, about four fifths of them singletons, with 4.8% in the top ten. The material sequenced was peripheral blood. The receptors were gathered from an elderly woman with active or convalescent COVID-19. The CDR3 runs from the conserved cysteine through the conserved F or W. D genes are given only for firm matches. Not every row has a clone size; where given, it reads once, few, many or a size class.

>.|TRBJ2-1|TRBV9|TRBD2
TGTGCCAGCAGCGTAGAATTGGGTAGCGGGGGGGTATACAATGAGCAGTTCTTC
CASSVELGSGGVYNEQFF
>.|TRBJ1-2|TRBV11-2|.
TGTGCCAGCAGCATGGCCTCGGGGGTTGGCTACACCTTC
CASSMASGVGYTF
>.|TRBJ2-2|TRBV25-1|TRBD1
TGTGCCAGCAGGGGGACAGGGGGGACCGGGGAGCTGTTTTTT
CASRGTGGTGELFF
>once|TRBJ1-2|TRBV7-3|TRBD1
TGTGCCAGCAGTCCTTGGACAGGGATTAGCTACACCTTC
CASSPWTGISYTF
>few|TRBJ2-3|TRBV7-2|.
TGTGCCAGCAGCTTAGCCTTAGGAGGAGATACGCAGTATTTT
CASSLALGGDTQYF
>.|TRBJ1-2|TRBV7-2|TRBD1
TGTGCCAGCAGCCCGGAGACAGGGGGGACCCGCTACACCTTC
CASSPETGGTRYTF
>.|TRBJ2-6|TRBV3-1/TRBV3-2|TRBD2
TGTGCCAGCAGCCCATACAGCGGGAGCTCTGGGGCCAACGTCCTGACTTTC
CASSPYSGSSGANVLTF
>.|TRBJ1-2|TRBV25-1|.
TGTGCCAGCAGTGAATTATATGGCTACACCTTC
CASSELYGYTF
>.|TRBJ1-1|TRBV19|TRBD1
TGTGCCAGTAACTCCCCCACGGCAGGGGGTCTTGAAGCTTTCTTT
CASNSPTAGGLEAFF
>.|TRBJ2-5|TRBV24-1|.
TGTGCCACCAGTGCGGCAGGGCCTCAAGAGACCCAGTACTTC
CATSAAGPQETQYF
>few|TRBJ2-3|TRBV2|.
TGTGCCAGCCAGCGGGTGTACACAGATACGCAGTATTTT
CASQRVYTDTQYF
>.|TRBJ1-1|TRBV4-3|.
TGCGCCAGCAGCCAGGAAGCGGCCCCCACTGAAGCTTTCTTT
CASSQEAAPTEAFF
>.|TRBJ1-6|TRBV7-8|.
TGTGCCAGCAGCTTAGCGGGCACCGCGAACGTATATAATTCACCCCTCCACTTT
CASSLAGTANVYNSPLHF